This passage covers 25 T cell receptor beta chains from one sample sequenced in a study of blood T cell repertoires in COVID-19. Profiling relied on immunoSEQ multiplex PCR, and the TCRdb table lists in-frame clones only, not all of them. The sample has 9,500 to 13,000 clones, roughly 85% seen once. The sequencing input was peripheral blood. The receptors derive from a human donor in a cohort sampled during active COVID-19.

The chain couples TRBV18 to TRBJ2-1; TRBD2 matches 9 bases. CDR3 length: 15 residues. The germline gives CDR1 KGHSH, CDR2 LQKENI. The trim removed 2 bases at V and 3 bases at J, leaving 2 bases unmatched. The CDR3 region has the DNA TGTGCCAGCTCACCAGAACTAGCGGGCTACAATGAGCAGTTCTTC. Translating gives CASSPELAGYNEQFF.

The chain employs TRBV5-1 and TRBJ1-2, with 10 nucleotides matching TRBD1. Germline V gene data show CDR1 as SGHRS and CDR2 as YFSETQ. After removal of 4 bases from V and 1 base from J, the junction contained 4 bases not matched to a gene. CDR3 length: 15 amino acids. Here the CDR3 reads CASSLDRGLNYGYTF. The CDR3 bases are TGCGCCAGCAGCCTTGACAGGGGGCTTAACTATGGCTACACCTTC. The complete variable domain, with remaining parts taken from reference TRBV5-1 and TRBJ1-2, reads KAGVTQTPRYLIKTRGQQVTLSCSPISGHRSVSWYQQTPGQGLQFLFEYFSETQRNKGNFPGRFSGRQFSNSRSEMNVSTLELGDSALYLCASSLDRGLNYGYTFGSGTRLTVV.

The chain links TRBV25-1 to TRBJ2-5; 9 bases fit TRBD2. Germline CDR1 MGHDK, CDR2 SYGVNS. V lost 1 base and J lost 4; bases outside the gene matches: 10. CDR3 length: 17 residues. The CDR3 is CASSESTFSGSSETQYF. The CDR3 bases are TGTGCCAGCAGTGAATCCACCTTTAGCGGGAGCTCAGAGACCCAGTACTTC.

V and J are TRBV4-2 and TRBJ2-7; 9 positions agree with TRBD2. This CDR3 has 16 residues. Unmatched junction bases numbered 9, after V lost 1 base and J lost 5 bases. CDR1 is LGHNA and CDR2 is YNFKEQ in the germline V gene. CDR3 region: CASSQVGTSSSNEQYF. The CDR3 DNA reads TGTGCCAGCAGCCAAGTGGGGACTAGCTCCTCTAACGAGCAGTACTTC.

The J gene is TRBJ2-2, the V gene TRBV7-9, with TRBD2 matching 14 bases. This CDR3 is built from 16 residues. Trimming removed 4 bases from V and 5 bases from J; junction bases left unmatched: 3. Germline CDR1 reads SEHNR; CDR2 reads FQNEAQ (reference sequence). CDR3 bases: TGTGCCAGCAGCTCAGGACTAGCGGGAGGAACCGGGGAGCTGTTTTTT. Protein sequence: CASSSGLAGGTGELFF.

Written as DNA, the CDR3 is TGCGCCAGCAGCCAACTCGTCGTGGAGAGGAACACTGAAGCTTTCTTT. Residues: CASSQLVVERNTEAFF. The chain has TRBV4-1 and TRBJ1-1, with D unclear. CDR3 length: 16 amino acids. Germline V lookup: CDR1 MGHRA, CDR2 YSYEKL. Trimming shortened V by 2 bases and J by 1 base, and 14 bases separated the two germline ends.

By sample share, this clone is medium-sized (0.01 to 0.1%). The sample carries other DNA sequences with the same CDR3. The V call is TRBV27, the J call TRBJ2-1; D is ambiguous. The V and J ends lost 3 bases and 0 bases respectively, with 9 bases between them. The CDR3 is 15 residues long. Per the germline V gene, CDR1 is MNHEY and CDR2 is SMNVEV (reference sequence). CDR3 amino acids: CASSFDTSSYNEQFF. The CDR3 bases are TGTGCCAGCAGTTTCGACACAAGCTCCTACAATGAGCAGTTCTTC.

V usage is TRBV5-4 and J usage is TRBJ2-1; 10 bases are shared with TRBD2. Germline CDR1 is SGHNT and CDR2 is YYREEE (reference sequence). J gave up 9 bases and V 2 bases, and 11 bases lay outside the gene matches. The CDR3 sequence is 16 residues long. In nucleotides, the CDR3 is TGTGCCAGCAGCTTTCTAAGGCTAGCGGGAGCAGGTGAGCAGTTCTTC. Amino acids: CASSFLRLAGAGEQFF.

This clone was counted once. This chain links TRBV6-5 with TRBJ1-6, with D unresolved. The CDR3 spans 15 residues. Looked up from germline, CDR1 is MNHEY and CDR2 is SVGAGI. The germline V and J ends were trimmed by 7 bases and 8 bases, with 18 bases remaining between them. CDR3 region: CASTRMGRGYSPLHF. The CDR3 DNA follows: TGTGCCAGCACTAGAATGGGGAGAGGGTATTCACCCCTCCACTTT.

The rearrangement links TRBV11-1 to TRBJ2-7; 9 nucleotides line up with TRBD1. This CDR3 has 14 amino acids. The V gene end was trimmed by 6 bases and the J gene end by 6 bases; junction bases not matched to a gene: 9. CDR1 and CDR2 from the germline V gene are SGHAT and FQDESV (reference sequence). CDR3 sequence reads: CASRPGQGLSEQYF. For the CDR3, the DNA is TGTGCCAGCAGACCGGGACAGGGCCTTTCCGAGCAGTACTTC. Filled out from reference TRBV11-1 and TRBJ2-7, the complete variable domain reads EAEVAQSPRYKITEKSQAVAFWCDPISGHATLYWYRQILGQGPELLVQFQDESVVDDSQLPKDRFSAERLKGVDSTLKIQPAELGDSAMYLCASRPGQGLSEQYFGPGTRLTVT.

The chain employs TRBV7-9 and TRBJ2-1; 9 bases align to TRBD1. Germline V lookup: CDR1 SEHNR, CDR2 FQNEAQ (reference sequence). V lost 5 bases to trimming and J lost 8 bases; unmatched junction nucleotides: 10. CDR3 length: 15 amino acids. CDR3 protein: CASSPQGAFGDEQFF. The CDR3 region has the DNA TGTGCCAGCAGCCCACAGGGGGCTTTCGGTGATGAGCAGTTCTTC.

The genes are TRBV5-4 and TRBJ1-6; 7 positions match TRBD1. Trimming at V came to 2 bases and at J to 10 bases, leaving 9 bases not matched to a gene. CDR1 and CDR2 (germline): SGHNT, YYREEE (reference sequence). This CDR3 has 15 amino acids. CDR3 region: CASSFRQGLESPLHF. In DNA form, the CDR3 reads TGTGCCAGCAGCTTCCGACAGGGATTAGAATCACCCCTCCACTTT. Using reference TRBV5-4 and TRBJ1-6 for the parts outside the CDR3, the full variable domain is ETGVTQSPTHLIKTRGQQVTLRCSSQSGHNTVSWYQQALGQGPQFIFQYYREEENGRGNFPPRFSGLQFPNYSSELNVNALELDDSALYLCASSFRQGLESPLHFGNGTRLTVT.

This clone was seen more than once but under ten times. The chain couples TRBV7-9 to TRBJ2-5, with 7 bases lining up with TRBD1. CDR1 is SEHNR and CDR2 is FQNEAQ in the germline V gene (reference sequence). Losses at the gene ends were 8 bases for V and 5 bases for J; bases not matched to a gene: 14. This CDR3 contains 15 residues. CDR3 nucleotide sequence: TGTGCCAGCGGACTCAACAGGGGCCCGATGGAGACCCAGTACTTC. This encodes CASGLNRGPMETQYF.

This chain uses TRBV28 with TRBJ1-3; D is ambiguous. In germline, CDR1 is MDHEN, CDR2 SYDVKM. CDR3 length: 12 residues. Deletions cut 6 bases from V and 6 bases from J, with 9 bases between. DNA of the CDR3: TGTGCCAGCAGCTCTGTTCTAAACACCATATATTTT. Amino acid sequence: CASSSVLNTIYF.

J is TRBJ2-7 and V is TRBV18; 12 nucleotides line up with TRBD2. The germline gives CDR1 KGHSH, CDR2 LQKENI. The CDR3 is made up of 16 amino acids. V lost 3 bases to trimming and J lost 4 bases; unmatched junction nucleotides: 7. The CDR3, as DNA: TGTGCCAGCTCACCCTCGACTAGCGGGAGAGAGTACGAGCAGTACTTC. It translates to CASSPSTSGREYEQYF.

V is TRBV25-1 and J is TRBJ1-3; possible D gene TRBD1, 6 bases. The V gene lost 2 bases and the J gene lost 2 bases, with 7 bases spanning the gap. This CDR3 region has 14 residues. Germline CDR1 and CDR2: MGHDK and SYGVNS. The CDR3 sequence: CASSEQGTGNTIYF. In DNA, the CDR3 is TGTGCCAGCAGTGAACAGGGGACTGGAAACACCATATATTTT.

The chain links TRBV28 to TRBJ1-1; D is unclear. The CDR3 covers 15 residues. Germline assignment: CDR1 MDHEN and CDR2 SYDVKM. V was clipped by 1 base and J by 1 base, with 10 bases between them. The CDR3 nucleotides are TGTGCCAGCAGTTTATCCGACTTCAAGAACACTGAAGCTTTCTTT. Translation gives CASSLSDFKNTEAFF.

The chain's CDR3 is CASSSTGVGETQYF. For the CDR3, the DNA is TGTGCCAGCAGTTCCACAGGGGTGGGAGAGACCCAGTACTTC. The rearrangement joins TRBV7-2 to TRBJ2-5; 7 bases are shared with TRBD1. The trim removed 6 bases at V and 4 bases at J, leaving 8 bases unmatched. This CDR3 region has 14 residues. Germline values: CDR1 SGHTA, CDR2 FQGNSA.

The CDR3 sequence is CASSLDRGQEAFF. CDR3 nucleotide sequence: TGCGCCAGCAGCTTAGACAGGGGGCAAGAGGCTTTCTTT. V and J are TRBV5-1 and TRBJ1-1; TRBD1 matches at 10 bases. V lost 2 bases and J lost 11; bases outside the gene matches: 6. CDR3 size: 13 residues. Germline V gene data show CDR1 as SGHRS and CDR2 as YFSETQ.

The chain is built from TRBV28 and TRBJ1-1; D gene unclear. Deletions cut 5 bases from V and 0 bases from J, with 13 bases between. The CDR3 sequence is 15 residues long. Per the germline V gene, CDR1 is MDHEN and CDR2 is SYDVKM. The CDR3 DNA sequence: TGTGCCAGCAGTCCCGCAGGCCACATGAACACTGAAGCTTTCTTT. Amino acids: CASSPAGHMNTEAFF.

The CDR3 region is CASSLLRNHEQYF. CDR3 nucleotides: TGTGCCAGCAGCTTACTTAGAAATCACGAGCAGTACTTC. The chain is built from TRBV11-2 and TRBJ2-7; D uncertain. In germline, CDR1 is SGHAT, CDR2 FQNNGV. The CDR3 consists of 13 residues. Trimming left V 2 bases short and J 5 bases short, with 10 bases between.

The CDR3 here is CASNNRPGAYEQYF. The CDR3 DNA is TGTGCCAGCAATAACCGCCCGGGGGCCTACGAGCAGTACTTC. The genes are TRBV6-6 and TRBJ2-7, with a tentative D call TRBD2 (6 bases). The germline V gene encodes CDR1 MNHNY and CDR2 SVGAGI (reference sequence). V lost 7 bases to trimming and J lost 2 bases, with 15 bases between them. The CDR3 covers 14 residues.

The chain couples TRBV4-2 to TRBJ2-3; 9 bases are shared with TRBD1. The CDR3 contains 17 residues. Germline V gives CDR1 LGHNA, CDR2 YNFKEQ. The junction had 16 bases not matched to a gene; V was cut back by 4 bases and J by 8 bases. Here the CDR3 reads CASSLAPADRGLGTQYF. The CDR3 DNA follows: TGTGCCAGCAGCCTTGCGCCCGCGGACAGGGGATTGGGTACGCAGTATTTT.

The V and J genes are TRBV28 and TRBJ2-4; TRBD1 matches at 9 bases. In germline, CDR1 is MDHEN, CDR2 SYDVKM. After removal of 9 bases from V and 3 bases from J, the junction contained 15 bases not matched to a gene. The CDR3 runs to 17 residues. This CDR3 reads CASRYGGQGRGKNIQYF. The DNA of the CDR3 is TGTGCCAGTCGATACGGGGGACAGGGTCGTGGCAAAAACATTCAGTACTTC.

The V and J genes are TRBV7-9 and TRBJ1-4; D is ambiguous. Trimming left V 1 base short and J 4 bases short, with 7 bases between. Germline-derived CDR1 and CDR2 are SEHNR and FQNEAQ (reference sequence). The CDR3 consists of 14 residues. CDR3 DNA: TGTGCCAGCAGCTTAGGACGGGATAATGAAAAACTGTTTTTT. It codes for CASSLGRDNEKLFF. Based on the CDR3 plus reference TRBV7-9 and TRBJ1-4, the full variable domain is DTGVSQNPRHKITKRGQNVTFRCDPISEHNRLYWYRQTLGQGPEFLTYFQNEAQLEKSRLLSDRFSAERPKGSFSTLEIQRTEQGDSAMYLCASSLGRDNEKLFFGSGTQLSVL.